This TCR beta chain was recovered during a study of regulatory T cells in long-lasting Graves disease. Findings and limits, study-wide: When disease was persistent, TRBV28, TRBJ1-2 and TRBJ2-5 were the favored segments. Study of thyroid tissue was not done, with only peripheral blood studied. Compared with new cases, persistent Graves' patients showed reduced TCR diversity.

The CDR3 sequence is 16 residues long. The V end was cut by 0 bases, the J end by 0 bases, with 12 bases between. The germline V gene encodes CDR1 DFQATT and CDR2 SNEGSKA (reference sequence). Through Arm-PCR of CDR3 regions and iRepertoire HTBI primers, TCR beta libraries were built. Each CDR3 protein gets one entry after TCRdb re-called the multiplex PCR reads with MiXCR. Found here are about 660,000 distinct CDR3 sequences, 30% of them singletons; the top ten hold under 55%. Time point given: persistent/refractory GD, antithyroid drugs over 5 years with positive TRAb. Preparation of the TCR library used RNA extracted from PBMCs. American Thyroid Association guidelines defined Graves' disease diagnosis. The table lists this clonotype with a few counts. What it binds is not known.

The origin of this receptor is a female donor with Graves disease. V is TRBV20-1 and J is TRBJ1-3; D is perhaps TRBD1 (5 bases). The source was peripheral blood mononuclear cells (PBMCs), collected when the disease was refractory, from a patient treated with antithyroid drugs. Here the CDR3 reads CSARDPQGISGNTIYF. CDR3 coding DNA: TGCAGTGCTAGAGATCCCCAGGGTATCTCTGGAAACACCATATATTTT.